The 19 T cell receptor beta chains presented below share a single source sample, sequenced in a study of blood T cell repertoires in COVID-19. The data were produced by immunoSEQ multiplex PCR, yet TCRdb's version contains in-frame clones alone and is incomplete. The sample lists about 220,000 clones, roughly 80% occurring once. Material: peripheral blood. These receptor sequences come from a woman aged 70-85 years with COVID-19, enrolled during active disease.

This clone turned up a few times. The V call is TRBV7-2, the J call TRBJ2-1; the D gene is possibly TRBD2 (6 bases). The CDR3 extends over 15 amino acids. In germline, CDR1 is SGHTA, CDR2 FQGNSA. Trimming cost V 5 bases and J 10 bases, with 21 bases left between them. This CDR3 is CASSPSGLSTGEQFF. CDR3 bases: TGTGCCAGCAGCCCTTCGGGACTTTCTACGGGGGAGCAGTTCTTC.

V gene TRBV28 combines with J gene TRBJ1-3; D not certain. Looked up from germline, CDR1 is MDHEN and CDR2 is SYDVKM. Trimming cost V 4 bases and J 0 bases, with 7 bases left between them. CDR3 length: 14 amino acids. The CDR3 nucleotides read TGTGCCAGCAGTTCCTATTCCTCTGGAAACACCATATATTTT. Protein sequence: CASSSYSSGNTIYF.

This chain links TRBV4-3 with TRBJ1-6, with D unclear. Germline CDR1 is LGHNA and CDR2 is YSLEER. This CDR3 is 15 amino acids long. V was cut by 1 base and J by 0 bases, with 4 bases left in between. CDR3 loop: CASSQASSYNSPLHF. As DNA, the CDR3 is TGCGCCAGCAGCCAAGCTAGCTCCTATAATTCACCCCTCCACTTT.

The chain combines TRBV4-2 with TRBJ2-1; TRBD1 is a possible D gene (6 bases). Trimming took 2 bases from V and 2 from J, leaving 16 bases between them. From germline, CDR1 is LGHNA and CDR2 YNFKEQ. This CDR3 has 17 amino acids. The CDR3 here is CASSQSLAGAAYNEQFF. The CDR3 nucleotides read TGTGCCAGCAGCCAAAGTCTCGCAGGGGCTGCCTACAATGAGCAGTTCTTC.

The rearrangement links TRBV7-8 to TRBJ2-2, with TRBD1 as a possible D gene (6 bases). V lost 1 base to trimming and J lost 4 bases, with 13 bases between them. Germline V gives CDR1 SGHVS, CDR2 FQNEAQ. This CDR3 is built from 16 residues. The CDR3 nucleotides are TGTGCCAGCAGCTTAGGCCAGGGGAGAGGCACCGGGGAGCTGTTTTTT. It specifies CASSLGQGRGTGELFF.

This chain uses TRBV6-1 with TRBJ1-5, with 7 bases that match TRBD1. The CDR3 is made up of 15 amino acids. Germline V gives CDR1 MNHNS, CDR2 SASEGT. The J segment lost 0 bases and the V segment lost 3 bases, leaving 2 bases of the junction unmatched. The CDR3 reads CASSEGQTSNQPQHF. CDR3 sequence (DNA): TGTGCCAGCAGTGAGGGACAGACTAGCAATCAGCCCCAGCATTTT.

The V gene is TRBV28, the J gene TRBJ1-3, with TRBD1 as a possible D gene (6 bases). Germline CDR1 is MDHEN and CDR2 is SYDVKM. This CDR3 is 15 amino acids long. The V and J ends lost 3 bases and 5 bases respectively, with 14 bases between them. The CDR3 DNA follows: TGTGCCAGCAGTTTGCTTCAAGGGGGTAGAAACACCATATATTTT. This encodes CASSLLQGGRNTIYF. The complete variable domain, with remaining parts taken from reference TRBV28 and TRBJ1-3, reads DVKVTQSSRYLVKRTGEKVFLECVQDMDHENMFWYRQDPGLGLRLIYFSYDVKMKEKGDIPEGYSVSREKKERFSLILESASTNQTSMYLCASSLLQGGRNTIYFGEGSWLTVV.

The V gene is TRBV5-1, the J gene TRBJ2-3; 10 bases align to TRBD2. The CDR3 consists of 17 residues. Germline CDR1 SGHRS, CDR2 YFSETQ. Trimming removed 3 bases from V and 0 bases from J; junction bases left unmatched: 7. The CDR3 region has the DNA TGCGCCAGCAGCTCCACCACTAGCGGGGCTAGCACAGATACGCAGTATTTT. It yields the protein CASSSTTSGASTDTQYF.

V usage is TRBV28 and J usage is TRBJ1-4, with D maybe TRBD1 (5 bases). V was shortened by 6 bases and J by 8 bases, with 16 bases between the two germline ends. Germline CDR1 reads MDHEN; CDR2 reads SYDVKM. The CDR3 has 14 residues. CDR3 sequence: CASRTAGFQEKLFF. Written as DNA, the CDR3 is TGTGCCAGCAGGACCGCAGGGTTCCAGGAAAAACTGTTTTTT.

This chain joins TRBV4-3 and TRBJ1-2; a weak D match, TRBD1 (6 bases). Looked up from germline, CDR1 is LGHNA and CDR2 is YSLEER. This CDR3 region has 17 residues. V was clipped by 4 bases and J by 4 bases, with 22 bases between them. In nucleotides, the CDR3 is TGCGCCAGCAGCCTACAGCTACAGGGCATCTCGTCCTATGGCTACACCTTC. It translates to CASSLQLQGISSYGYTF.

The chain recombines TRBV18 with TRBJ2-7; TRBD1 is a possible D gene (5 bases). Germline CDR1 reads KGHSH; CDR2 reads LQKENI. The V end lost 6 bases, the J end lost 2 bases, and 17 bases lay between the germline ends. The length of the CDR3 is 15 residues. The CDR3 spells CASSTGAQPTYEQYF. Here the CDR3 DNA reads TGTGCCAGCTCCACTGGGGCACAGCCAACCTACGAGCAGTACTTC.

The V and J genes are TRBV28 and TRBJ2-2; no firm D call. The CDR3 loop spans 12 amino acids. Per germline, CDR1 MDHEN and CDR2 SYDVKM. Trimming removed 2 bases from V and 5 bases from J, with 3 bases in between. CDR3 sequence reads: CASSLLTGELFF. CDR3 coding DNA: TGTGCCAGCAGTTTACTAACCGGGGAGCTGTTTTTT. Complete variable domain (other parts from reference TRBV28 and TRBJ2-2): DVKVTQSSRYLVKRTGEKVFLECVQDMDHENMFWYRQDPGLGLRLIYFSYDVKMKEKGDIPEGYSVSREKKERFSLILESASTNQTSMYLCASSLLTGELFFGEGSRLTVL.

The gene calls are TRBV18 and TRBJ2-3; 7 bases line up with TRBD2. Trimming removed 5 bases from V and 10 bases from J; junction bases left unmatched: 6. The CDR3 spans 12 residues. Germline loops: CDR1 KGHSH, CDR2 LQKENI. The CDR3 DNA sequence: TGTGCCAGCTCAACTAGCGATTTGGCGCAGTATTTT. Its protein is CASSTSDLAQYF.

The chain has TRBV5-5 and TRBJ2-3; D perhaps matches TRBD1 (6 bases). CDR1 and CDR2 from the germline V gene are SGHKS and YYEKEE (reference sequence). The CDR3 contains 14 residues. The V end lost 4 bases, the J end lost 3 bases, and 12 bases lay between the germline ends. The DNA for the CDR3 is TGTGCCAGCAGCCTAGGGGGACCAACAGATACGCAGTATTTT. Amino acid sequence: CASSLGGPTDTQYF.

The chain recombines TRBV6-2 or TRBV6-3 with TRBJ2-7; weak D call: TRBD2 (6 bases). CDR1 and CDR2 from the germline V gene are MNHEY and SVGEGT. V was shortened by 5 bases and J by 3 bases, with 17 bases between the two germline ends. The CDR3 is 15 amino acids. CDR3 nucleotides: TGTGCCAGCAGTCCCACGGGGGTCCGAAACTACGAGCAGTACTTC. It specifies CASSPTGVRNYEQYF.

The V call is TRBV28, the J call TRBJ1-2; TRBD1 agrees at 8 bases. This CDR3 spans 15 amino acids. Germline assignment: CDR1 MDHEN and CDR2 SYDVKM. V lost 3 bases to trimming and J lost 11 bases; unmatched junction nucleotides: 14. CDR3 protein: CASSFRNLGQGGYTF. DNA for the CDR3: TGTGCCAGCAGTTTTAGGAACCTCGGACAGGGCGGTTACACCTTC.

The rearrangement uses TRBV11-2 and TRBJ1-1; possibly TRBD1 for D (5 bases). The CDR3 consists of 14 residues. In germline, CDR1 is SGHAT, CDR2 FQNNGV. V was cut by 4 bases and J by 5 bases, with 14 bases left in between. The DNA for the CDR3 is TGTGCCAGCAGCTCAGGGAAGATGGGGACTGAAGCTTTCTTT. Translation gives CASSSGKMGTEAFF.

This clone was found a few times. The V call is TRBV28, the J call TRBJ2-7; 8 bases are a match to TRBD2. Looked up from germline, CDR1 is MDHEN and CDR2 is SYDVKM. V lost 2 bases and J lost 1; bases outside the gene matches: 10. The CDR3 has 17 residues. The CDR3 DNA follows: TGTGCCAGCAGTTTAAAACGAACGGGGGGGTTATCCTACGAGCAGTACTTC. Its translation: CASSLKRTGGLSYEQYF.

V usage is TRBV7-2 and J usage is TRBJ2-3; D ambiguous. From germline, CDR1 is SGHTA and CDR2 FQGNSA. V was cut by 5 bases and J by 0 bases, with 15 bases left in between. The CDR3 covers 16 residues. This chain's CDR3 is CASSPPFMASTDTQYF. As DNA, the CDR3 is TGTGCCAGCAGCCCCCCCTTTATGGCTAGCACAGATACGCAGTATTTT.